This is a list of T cell receptor beta chains from one sample in a study of CD8 T cells in ankylosing spondylitis. Each CDR3 protein is one row after TCRdb ran MiXCR on the 5' RACE reads. The repertoire holds about 210,000 distinct CDR3 sequences, with roughly 6.6% as singletons. What was sequenced was blood, either unsorted or a sorted T cell fraction (not recorded which). Source of these receptors: a male donor with ankylosing spondylitis. Both conserved end residues are part of each CDR3. A D gene is named only where the DNA matches it firmly. The size field is filled for only some rows; it gives once, few, many or a size class.

j_call d_call v_call clone_size cdr3_nt cdr3_aa
TRBJ2-7 . TRBV3-1 few TGTGCCAGCAGCCGACCCGGAGATTACGAGCAGTACTTC CASSRPGDYEQYF
TRBJ2-7 TRBD2 TRBV6-1 many TGTGCCAGCAGTCTGGGGGGGACGGGGTACGAGCAGTACTTC CASSLGGTGYEQYF
TRBJ2-5 . TRBV5-4 . TGTGCCATGGGCTTGTTACTTCGTCATGAGACCCAGTACTTC CAMGLLLRHETQYF
TRBJ1-1 . TRBV29-1 . TGCAGCGACGCAGGGCATCAGAACACTGAAGCTTTCTTT CSDAGHQNTEAFF
TRBJ1-1 . TRBV6-2/TRBV6-3 many TGTGCCAGCAGGCCGACCGTGAACACTGAAGCTTTCTTT CASRPTVNTEAFF
TRBJ2-5 TRBD1 TRBV27 many TGTGCCAGCAGCACCGGGACAGGGGGTTTTTATGGGACCCAGTACTTC CASSTGTGGFYGTQYF
TRBJ2-2 . TRBV11-2 . TGTGCCAGCAGCCCGGCCTGGGGGGAGCTGTTTTTT CASSPAWGELFF
TRBJ2-7 . TRBV5-1 few TGCGCCAGCAGCTCGCCCTCCATCGGGGGACATTCTCCCTACGAGCAGTACTTC CASSSPSIGGHSPYEQYF
TRBJ2-1 TRBD2 TRBV5-6 many TGTGCCAGCAGGGGCACCACTAGCGGGGGCCTGGGAATCTCCTACAATGAGCAGTTCTTC CASRGTTSGGLGISYNEQFF
TRBJ2-1 . TRBV9 . TGTGCCAGCAGCGTAGGGGGGGACCTCCTTTACAATGAGCAGTTCTTC CASSVGGDLLYNEQFF
TRBJ1-4 . TRBV28 many TGTGCCAGCAGGTACCGGACAGAGGGGAGGACTAATGAAAAACTGTTTTTT CASRYRTEGRTNEKLFF
TRBJ2-1 . TRBV14 few TGTGCCAGCAGTTTAAAGGGGGCGGGGATTAACAATGAGCAGTTCTTC CASSLKGAGINNEQFF
TRBJ2-1 . TRBV10-2 few TGCGCCAGCAGTGTCTCCCGGGGAGAGCGGACCTACAATGAGCAGTTCTTC CASSVSRGERTYNEQFF
TRBJ2-3 TRBD1 TRBV7-9 many TGTGCCAGCATCCTTTTGGACAGGGACCGAGATACGCAGTATTTT CASILLDRDRDTQYF
TRBJ1-2 . TRBV20-1 few TGCAGTGCTAGGGGCGGGGCCCCTAACTATGGCTACACCTTC CSARGGAPNYGYTF
TRBJ2-2 . TRBV7-6 . TGTGCCAGCAGCTTTGAGATATTCGCGAACACCGGGGAGCTGTTTTTT CASSFEIFANTGELFF
TRBJ2-7 TRBD1 TRBV27 . TGTGCCAGCAGAGGACCGGGACAGCAATTCTACGAGCAGTACTTC CASRGPGQQFYEQYF
TRBJ2-7 TRBD2 TRBV27 many TGTGCCAGCACTTCGAGGGGTAGCGGGAGATACGAGCAGTACTTC CASTSRGSGRYEQYF
TRBJ2-5 . TRBV9 many TGTGCCAGCAGCGAGGGGGGCGGCCCCACAACAGAGACCCAGTACTTC CASSEGGGPTTETQYF
TRBJ2-7 . TRBV6-5 . TGTGCCAGCAGTTACTCGAGGCGGCTCGAGGTTCGATCATACGAGCAGTACTTC CASSYSRRLEVRSYEQYF
TRBJ2-5 . TRBV20-1 many TGCAGTGCTAGAGGGGAGCTCCGGATGGAGACCCAGTACTTC CSARGELRMETQYF
TRBJ2-2 . TRBV20-1 many TGCAGTGCTCCATCCCAGGGCGGGGAGCTGTTTTTT CSAPSQGGELFF
TRBJ2-1 . TRBV7-9 many TGTGCCAGCAGCGGCCCCAGCAGGGAGGAATTAGGGGATGAGCAGTTCTTC CASSGPSREELGDEQFF
TRBJ2-7 . TRBV6-5 many TGTGCCAGCAGTTACTCTGTCACAGCTGCTGGCTACGAGCAGTACTTC CASSYSVTAAGYEQYF
TRBJ1-5 TRBD1 TRBV5-5 . TGTGCCAGCAGCTGGGACAGGGGTGGGGGTCAGCCCCAGCATTTT CASSWDRGGGQPQHF
TRBJ2-7 . TRBV6-5 . TGTGCCAGCAGTTCTTCCACAGGGACAAGATCCTACGAGCAGTACTTC CASSSSTGTRSYEQYF
TRBJ2-2 . TRBV11-2 many TGTGCCAGCAGCTTAGGGGCTAACGGGGAGCTGTTTTTT CASSLGANGELFF
TRBJ2-5 . TRBV19 . TGTGCCAGTAGAAAGATGGGTCTAGACCAAGAGACCCAGTACTTC CASRKMGLDQETQYF
TRBJ2-3 TRBD1 TRBV20-1 . TGCAGTGCGAAACCTTACAGGGGGACAGATACGCAGTATTTT CSAKPYRGTDTQYF
TRBJ2-3 . TRBV27 many TGTGCCAGCAGTTCCGGACTCGGTACGCAGTATTTT CASSSGLGTQYF
TRBJ2-5 . TRBV28 many TGTGCCAGCACCCGACAGGGAGGGGAGACCCAGTACTTC CASTRQGGETQYF
TRBJ1-2 TRBD1 TRBV4-2 many TGTGCCAGCAGCCCGGACAGGGCTCTAGATGGCTACACCTTC CASSPDRALDGYTF
TRBJ1-2 TRBD1 TRBV27 few TGTGCCAGCAGAAATCCTTACAGGGGGCAGGAGGGCTACACCTTC CASRNPYRGQEGYTF
TRBJ2-1 TRBD2 TRBV20-1 . TGCAGTGCTAGGGGACTAGCGGGAATCTACAATGAGCAGTTCTTC CSARGLAGIYNEQFF
TRBJ1-4 TRBD1 TRBV9 many TGTGCCAGCAGCGTAGAACAGGGGAGAAATGAAAAACTGTTTTTT CASSVEQGRNEKLFF
TRBJ2-7 . TRBV7-9 many TGTGCCAGCAGCTATCAGAACATACCCTACGAGCAGTACTTC CASSYQNIPYEQYF
TRBJ1-4 TRBD1 TRBV4-3 few TGCGCCAGCAGCCAAATTGGAGGGGGCAAAGAAAAACTGTTTTTT CASSQIGGGKEKLFF
TRBJ2-1 . TRBV12-3/TRBV12-4 many TGTGCCAGCAGTCCGTCGAGGGCGCAGCCCAATGAGCAGTTCTTC CASSPSRAQPNEQFF
TRBJ1-1 . TRBV30 few TGTGCCTGGAGTGTACCGGGGGGCGGTTTCGCTGAAGCTTTCTTT CAWSVPGGGFAEAFF
TRBJ2-7 . TRBV29-1 many TGCAGCGTTGAAGTGGTGGGGCGCACCTACGAGCAGTACTTC CSVEVVGRTYEQYF
TRBJ2-7 TRBD2 TRBV28 many TGTGCCAGCAGGCACCCGGGACTAGCTCTGCGCTACGAGCAGTACTTC CASRHPGLALRYEQYF
TRBJ2-4 . TRBV12-2 few TGTGCAAGTCGCTTAGCGACAGGGGGCGTTGGCAAAAACATTCAGTACTTC CASRLATGGVGKNIQYF
TRBJ2-3 TRBD2 TRBV7-9 many TGTGCCAGCAGCTTATCGGGGGGGGATTCGGATACGCAGTATTTT CASSLSGGDSDTQYF
TRBJ2-5 . TRBV7-9 few TGTGCCAGCAGCCCAGCCCTTCTGGGGACCCAGTACTTC CASSPALLGTQYF
TRBJ2-3 . TRBV9 many TGTGCCAGCACACAGGACCAGAACACAGATACGCAGTATTTT CASTQDQNTDTQYF
TRBJ1-1 TRBD1 TRBV7-9 many TGTGCCAGCAGCCACGGACAGGGGGGTCCCTGGAACACTGAAGCTTTCTTT CASSHGQGGPWNTEAFF
TRBJ2-7 . TRBV6-5 few TGTGCCAGCAGTTACTCGCACAGGGAGTCCTACGAGCAGTACTTC CASSYSHRESYEQYF
TRBJ2-1 TRBD1 TRBV5-1 few TGCGCCAGCAGCTTCCAACAGGGGGCCTTGGGCTACAATGAGCAGTTCTTC CASSFQQGALGYNEQFF
TRBJ2-1 TRBD2 TRBV29-1 . TGCAGCGTTGAAGGGAGACTAGCGGGAGGCTCCTACAATGAGCAGTTCTTC CSVEGRLAGGSYNEQFF
TRBJ1-1 TRBD1 TRBV27 once TGTGCCAGTGGGACAGGGAAAGCTGAAGCTTTCTTT CASGTGKAEAFF
TRBJ2-7 . TRBV7-9 many TGTGCCAGCAGCTTGGGGTATTACGAGCAGTACTTC CASSLGYYEQYF
TRBJ1-1 . TRBV25-1 many TGTGCCAGCAGTGAATATACCCCCCGGCAGGGGAGTACTGAAGCTTTCTTT CASSEYTPRQGSTEAFF
TRBJ1-2 . TRBV6-5 many TGTGCCAGCAGTACACAGAACTATGGCTACACCTTC CASSTQNYGYTF
TRBJ1-1 TRBD1 TRBV11-2 many TGTGCCAGCAGCTTAGACCCCGGACAGGGGGCTAGGTGGAACACTGAAGCTTTCTTT CASSLDPGQGARWNTEAFF
TRBJ1-1 . TRBV28 many TGTGCCAGCAGCTTAACTCGACCGGGGGACACTGAAGCTTTCTTT CASSLTRPGDTEAFF
TRBJ1-6 . TRBV5-6 . TGTGCCAGCAGCGCCCGACAGAATTCACCCCTCCACTTT CASSARQNSPLHF
TRBJ1-5 . TRBV7-9 many TGTGCCAGCAGCGCCGGGACCCTGGAGGTCCAGCATTTT CASSAGTLEVQHF
TRBJ2-5 . TRBV28 few TGTGCCAGCAGTTTTCCTGCTGGCGGCGCGGAGACCCAGTACTTC CASSFPAGGAETQYF
TRBJ2-7 . TRBV27 many TGTGCCAGCAGTTCTGTGGGGGCATTAGGGGAGCAGTACTTC CASSSVGALGEQYF